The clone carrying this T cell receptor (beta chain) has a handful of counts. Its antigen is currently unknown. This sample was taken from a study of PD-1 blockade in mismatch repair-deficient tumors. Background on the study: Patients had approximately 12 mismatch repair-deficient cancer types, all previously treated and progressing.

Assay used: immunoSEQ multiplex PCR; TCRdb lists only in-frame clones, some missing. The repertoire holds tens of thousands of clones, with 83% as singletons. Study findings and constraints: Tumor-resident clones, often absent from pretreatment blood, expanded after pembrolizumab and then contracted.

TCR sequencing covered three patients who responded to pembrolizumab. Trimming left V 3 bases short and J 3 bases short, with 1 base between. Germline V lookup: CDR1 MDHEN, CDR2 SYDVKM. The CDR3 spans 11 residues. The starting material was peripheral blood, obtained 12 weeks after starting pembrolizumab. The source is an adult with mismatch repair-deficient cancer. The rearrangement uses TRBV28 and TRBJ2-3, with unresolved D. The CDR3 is CASSLTDTQYF. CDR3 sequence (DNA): TGTGCCAGCAGTTTGACAGATACGCAGTATTTT. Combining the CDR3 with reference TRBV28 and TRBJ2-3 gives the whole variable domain DVKVTQSSRYLVKRTGEKVFLECVQDMDHENMFWYRQDPGLGLRLIYFSYDVKMKEKGDIPEGYSVSREKKERFSLILESASTNQTSMYLCASSLTDTQYFGPGTRLTVL.